This T cell receptor beta chain was sequenced in a study of T cells in Graves' hyperthyroidism and ophthalmopathy. The V gene's germline CDR1 is MNHNS and CDR2 SASEGT. After removal of 5 bases from V and 6 bases from J, the junction contained 3 bases not matched to a gene. This CDR3 has 13 residues. There were TCR beta CDR3 regions amplified from RNA transcripts. The TCR CDR3 first-round RT-PCR relied on the HTBI primer set. TCRdb recomputed calls from the multiplex PCR reads with MiXCR, one row per CDR3 protein. The sample includes fewer than 250,000 distinct CDR3 sequences, under 20% seen only once; the top ten take around 50%. Study-level points and caveats: From stable hyperthyroidism, ophthalmopathy was separated by a 13 V-J model.

As for this clonotype: Its antigen remains unidentified.

The gene calls are TRBV6-1 and TRBJ2-2, with 7 nucleotides matching TRBD1. Material for sequencing was blood. This TCR derives from a man in his fifties or sixties with Graves' hyperthyroidism. CDR3 protein: CASSKQGPGELFF. CDR3 sequence (DNA): TGTGCCAGCAGTAAACAGGGGCCCGGGGAGCTGTTTTTT.